These T cell receptor beta chains were read from a single sample in a study of blood T cell repertoires in COVID-19. Sequencing was performed with immunoSEQ multiplex PCR; in TCRdb, only in-frame clones are kept and a portion is missing. The sample includes 120,000 to 150,000 clones, 85% to 90% of them seen just once. The specimen was peripheral blood. These receptors all come from a woman of 80 years or more with acute or convalescent COVID-19. CDR3s include the opening cysteine and the closing phenylalanine or tryptophan. A D gene is named only where the DNA matches it firmly. The size field is filled for only some rows; it gives once, few, many or a size class.

j_gene	v_gene	d_gene	abundance	CDR3nt	CDR3aa
TRBJ1-4	TRBV30	NA	NA	TGTGCCTGGAGTAGGGGCACGGGTAATGAAAAACTGTTTTTT	CAWSRGTGNEKLFF
TRBJ1-2	TRBV6-1	TRBD1	NA	TGTGCCAGCAGTGAAGCGCTGACAGGGGATGGCTACACCTTC	CASSEALTGDGYTF
TRBJ2-4	TRBV7-2	NA	once	TGTGCCAGCAGCTTAAGGAGGACAGATAACATTCAGTACTTC	CASSLRRTDNIQYF
TRBJ1-2	TRBV12-3/TRBV12-4	TRBD1	NA	TGTGCCAGCAGTCGACAGGGGGTATATGGCTACACCTTC	CASSRQGVYGYTF
TRBJ1-3	TRBV5-1	NA	few	TGCGCCAGCACCCCCTCCTCTGGAAACACCATATATTTT	CASTPSSGNTIYF
TRBJ2-2	TRBV30	TRBD2	NA	TGTGCCTGGAGTGAACAGCGGGGGCACACCGGGGAGCTGTTTTTT	CAWSEQRGHTGELFF
TRBJ2-7	TRBV6-5	NA	NA	TGTGCCAGCAGACATATCTACGAGCAGTACTTC	CASRHIYEQYF
TRBJ1-5	TRBV7-9	NA	NA	TGTGCCAGCAGCAAGGGGTATAGCAATCAGCCCCAGCATTTT	CASSKGYSNQPQHF
TRBJ2-1	TRBV5-4	TRBD2	few	TGTGCCAGCAGCTTGGTGCGGGGGGCCCACAATGAGCAGTTCTTC	CASSLVRGAHNEQFF
TRBJ2-2	TRBV7-3	NA	NA	TGTGCCAGCAGCCCAGGACACAACACCGGGGAGCTGTTTTTT	CASSPGHNTGELFF
TRBJ1-4	TRBV30	NA	NA	TGTGCCTGGAGTGTAGACAGGATGGGTGAAAAACTGTTTTTT	CAWSVDRMGEKLFF
TRBJ2-1	TRBV10-3	NA	NA	TGTGCCATCAGTGAGAGGGAGTTTGAGCAGTTCTTC	CAISEREFEQFF
TRBJ1-1	TRBV6-5	NA	few	TGTGCCAGCAGAGGCACAGGAGACACTGAAGCTTTCTTT	CASRGTGDTEAFF
TRBJ1-3	TRBV2	NA	NA	TGTGCCAGCAGTCAATCGACAGCCGCCTCTGGAAACACCATATATTTT	CASSQSTAASGNTIYF
TRBJ1-1	TRBV5-1	NA	NA	TGCGCCAGCAGCTTGGATAAGCAGGCGAACACTGAAGCTTTCTTT	CASSLDKQANTEAFF
TRBJ1-5	TRBV5-4	NA	NA	TGTGCCAGCAGCGGAGGACCTGGATGGCCCCAGCATTTT	CASSGGPGWPQHF
TRBJ1-4	TRBV7-2	TRBD1	once	TGTGCCAGCAGCTCCAGGACAGGCGATTATGAAAAACTGTTTTTT	CASSSRTGDYEKLFF